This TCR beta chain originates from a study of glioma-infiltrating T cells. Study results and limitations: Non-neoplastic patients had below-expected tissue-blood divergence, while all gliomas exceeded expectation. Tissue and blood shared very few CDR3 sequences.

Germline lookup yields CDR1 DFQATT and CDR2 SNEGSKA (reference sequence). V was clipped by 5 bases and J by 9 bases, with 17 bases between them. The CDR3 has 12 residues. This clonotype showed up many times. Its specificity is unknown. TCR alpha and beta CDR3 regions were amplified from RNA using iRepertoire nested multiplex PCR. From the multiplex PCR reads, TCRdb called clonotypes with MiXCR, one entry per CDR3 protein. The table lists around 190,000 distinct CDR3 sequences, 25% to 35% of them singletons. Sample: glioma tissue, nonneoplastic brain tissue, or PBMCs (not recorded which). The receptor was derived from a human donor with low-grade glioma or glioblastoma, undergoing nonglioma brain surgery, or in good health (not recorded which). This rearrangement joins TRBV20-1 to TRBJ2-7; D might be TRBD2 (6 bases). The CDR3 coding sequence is TGCAGTGCTTCGTTGGAGGGTCAGGGGCAGTACTTC. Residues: CSASLEGQGQYF.